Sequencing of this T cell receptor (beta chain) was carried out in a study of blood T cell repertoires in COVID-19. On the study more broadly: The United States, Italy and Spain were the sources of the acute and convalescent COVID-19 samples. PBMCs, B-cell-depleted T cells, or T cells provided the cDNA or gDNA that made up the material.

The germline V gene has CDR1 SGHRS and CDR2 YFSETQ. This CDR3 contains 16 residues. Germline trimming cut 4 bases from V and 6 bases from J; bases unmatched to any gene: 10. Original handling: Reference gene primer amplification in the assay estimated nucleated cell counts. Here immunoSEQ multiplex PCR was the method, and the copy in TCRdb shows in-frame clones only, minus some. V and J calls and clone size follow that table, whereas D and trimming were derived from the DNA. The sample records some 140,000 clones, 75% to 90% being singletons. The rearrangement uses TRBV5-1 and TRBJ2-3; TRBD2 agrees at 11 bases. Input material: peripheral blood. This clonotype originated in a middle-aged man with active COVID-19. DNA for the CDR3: TGCGCCAGCAGCCCCAACCTAGCGGGGGGCGGGGATACGCAGTATTTT. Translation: CASSPNLAGGGDTQYF.